This TCR beta chain was recovered during a study of blood T cell repertoires in COVID-19 (dated by TCRdb to 2020 to 2021). A note on the overall study: Samples from collaborators originated in the United States, Italy and Spain and spanned both the acute and convalescent phases of COVID-19. The repertoires were released in a freely available public database intended as a resource for research on the immune response to SARS-CoV-2. A de-identified subject ID, COVID-19 status, age in years and sex were almost always included in the sample metadata. The material from the prospective study consisted of cDNA or gDNA derived from T cells, B-cell-depleted T cells, or PBMCs. The samples were drawn from two sources: the first 160 participants of the ongoing ImmuneRACE study, and 1,254 subjects contributed by 6 global collaborators. Where HLA class I and class II types were available, the types were taken from metadata supplied by the sample provider, not from assay-based typing. The dataset comprised deeply sampled blood TCRbeta repertoires from subjects exposed to, actively infected with, or recovered from COVID-19. The full study reports these points: The amount of clinical and demographic metadata varied by source and participant and was provided uncurated.

Whole blood was collected in K2EDTA tubes by collaborating institutions according to the institutions' own protocols. For TCRbeta analysis, collaborators shipped samples in one of three forms: frozen whole blood, isolated PBMCs, or DNA extracted from either of those sample types. Points on this clone: The antigen it recognizes is unknown. There are no base qualities to consult, and no much larger clone falls within one base.

TCRbeta CDR3 regions were amplified from genomic DNA using the immunoSEQ Assay, a bias-controlled multiplex PCR. In the authors' own workflow: The number of nucleated cells in each sample was estimated by amplification of reference gene primers within the assay. Sequence reads were collapsed and filtered to measure the absolute abundance of every unique TCRbeta CDR3 rearrangement. For each sample, productive Simpson clonality was calculated as the square root of Simpson's diversity index over productive rearrangements. Here the immuneACCESS table is served through TCRdb, limited to in-frame sequences with V and J called. Missing clones are a known gap in these copies; in checked studies unresolved V genes cover under half, and the rest lacks a known reason. The DNA was the basis for D and trimming; V, J and clone size are from that table. The table for this sample lists about 140,000 clones; about 92% of them were counted only once. The ten largest clones add up to about 1.5% of the sample.

V is clipped by 4 bases and J by 6 bases, and the sequence between their germline boundaries is 16 bases long. As encoded in the germline V gene, CDR1 is SGHRS while CDR2 is YFSETQ. From its cysteine to its phenylalanine, the CDR3 spans 14 amino acids. This entry keeps only the CDR3 DNA: 42 bases, framed from base 1. The TCR originated in a human donor in a cohort sampled during active COVID-19. Sample: peripheral blood. This chain is built from TRBV5-1 and TRBJ1-2, with the D gene not confidently named. For the CDR3, the sequence is CASSQNSFGDGYTF. Here is the DNA: TGCGCCAGCAGCCAAAATTCGTTCGGGGATGGCTACACCTTC.